This TCR beta chain was captured in a study of identical twins (dated by TCRdb to 2015 to 2016). Context from the whole study: TCR alpha and beta repertoires from monozygotic twins, unrelated adults of various ages and cord blood were deep-sequenced to test whether fetal clonotypes persist. To rule out contamination, the twin experiments were replicated at different times with different library preparation protocols.

What the authors observed across the whole study: Invariant T cells such as MAIT and iNKT could partly confound zero-insertion analyses, though diverse VJ usage argued against this for most clonotypes. Compared with coincidental sharing between unrelated individuals, an excess of low generation-probability sequences was observed among out-of-frame TCR alpha sequences shared between twins. Because the same donors could not be followed over many years, the conclusions relied on cross-sectional statistical analysis. Out-of-frame TCR alpha sharing in monozygotic twins was systematically underestimated by recombination models, whereas sharing between unrelated individuals was in agreement with the recombination models. Excess twin sharing in beta out-of-frame sequences was weaker because fewer shared sequences lowered the signal-to-noise ratio. Abundant cord blood beta clonotypes carried fewer insertions; young adult naive repertoires showed a weaker similar trend, while memory repertoires showed none.

Library construction relied on 5' RACE. Sequencing used an Illumina HiSeq 2000. A universal primer binding site was introduced by template switching, and a unique molecular identifier was present in the final cDNA, enabling accurate counting of TCR cDNA molecules. Specific primers in the conserved constant-segment region were used to synthesize first-strand cDNA for TCR alpha and beta chains. To control for contamination, every cDNA library carried two barcodes: a SMART-Mk sample barcode plus Illumina barcodes. Two successive PCR steps introduced TruSeq adapter sequences along with Illumina sample barcodes. The TCR alpha and beta cDNA libraries were sequenced on the Illumina HiSeq platform using custom primers. Regarding the original processing steps: MiGEC was used to process raw reads and extract unique molecular identifiers, and MiXCR was used to find CDR3 positions. Recombination models were inferred per individual with the repgenHMM and IGoR tools using an EM algorithm. Shared clonotypes were analyzed with the tcR package in R, and sharing was normalized by the product of cloneset sizes. Out-of-frame nonproductive sequences were analyzed to study raw recombination free of thymic and clonal selection effects. TCRdb reprocessing: public reads trimmed at Q25 with fastp, clones called with MiXCR, in-frame beta chains kept. Merged by CDR3 protein, the rows form single entries marked with the most common genes and DNA. The V and J calls here are based on TCRdb, not the publication. The sample table shows approximately 210,000 distinct CDR3 sequences, and roughly 9.4% are seen once. 4% to 6% of the sample is held by the ten biggest clonotypes.

Only healthy Caucasian donors were included. Miltenyi CD45RO+ enrichment and human naive T-cell isolation kits were used to isolate memory (CD45RO+) and naive T cells from PBMC. This clonotype was seen ten or more times. Its antigen remains unidentified. Base qualities are not recorded, but no much larger clone differs from it by a single base. Sequenced material: memory (CD45RO+) T cells sorted from blood. Explained via the paper, the cell subset or site label denotes: CD45RO+ enriched T cells. The clonotype originates from a woman aged 18-29 years in good health.

The CDR3 corresponds to CASSQDVATYEQYF. The DNA is as follows: TGCGCCAGCAGCCAAGATGTAGCGACCTACGAGCAGTACTTC. Recombination connected TRBV4-3 to TRBJ2-7; TRBD2 could be the D gene, as 5 bases match. Taken from cysteine to phenylalanine, the CDR3 has 14 residues. The sequence is cut down to CDR3 DNA, 42 bases in frame from base 1. Looking up the germline V gene yields CDR1 LGHNA and CDR2 YSLEER. V loses 0 bases, J loses 2 bases, and the germline ends lie 8 bases apart.